One T cell receptor beta chain is described in this entry. Its antigen is not known. This entry belongs to a study of T-cell reconstitution after alpha-beta-depleted transplantation in children. Study findings and constraints: Several hundred graft clones that had expanded were reportedly the source of alpha-beta T cells about two months after transplant.

Unique molecular identifiers were incorporated during preparation of the TCRbeta library. TCRdb reprocessed the PCR reads via MiXCR and lists one record per CDR3 protein. The sample has approximately 630,000 distinct CDR3 sequences, less than 15% seen once; the top ten hold 0.79%. The CDR3 sequence is 13 residues long. V trimming: 6 bases; J trimming: 8 bases; junction bases outside the gene matches: 5. Germline CDR1 and CDR2: SGHTA and FQGTGA. This clonotype was sampled from a girl aged 2 to 10 with congenital amegakaryocytic thrombocytopenia, due to receive a stem cell transplant. This chain joins TRBV7-3 and TRBJ1-5, with 9 nucleotides matching TRBD1. The sample consisted of PBMCs, taken before TCRalphabeta/CD19-depleted stem cell transplant. The DNA for the CDR3 is TGTGCCAGCAGTCGCACAGGGGGCGAGCCCCAGCATTTT. This gives the protein CASSRTGGEPQHF.